Given below is one T cell receptor beta chain in context. The data were obtained in a study of blood T cell repertoires in COVID-19. In the authors' methods: From reference gene primer amplification, estimates of nucleated cell counts were derived. Method: immunoSEQ multiplex PCR; TCRdb's copy keeps in-frame clones and lacks some. V, J and clone size are those of that table, while D and trimming were read from the DNA. This table holds about 210,000 clones, around 80% found once. Sequencing was performed on peripheral blood. The receptor was derived from a man over 45 with active or convalescent COVID-19.

Written as DNA, the CDR3 is TGCAGCGCTTTGGACAGGGGTGGGAACACTGAAGCTTTCTTT. It yields the protein CSALDRGGNTEAFF. The chain recombines TRBV29-1 with TRBJ1-1, with 9 bases lining up with TRBD1. Looked up from germline, CDR1 is SQVTM and CDR2 is ANQGSEA. The CDR3 loop spans 14 amino acids. After removal of 7 bases from V and 1 base from J, the junction contained 7 bases not matched to a gene. Filled out from reference TRBV29-1 and TRBJ1-1, the complete variable domain reads SAVISQKPSRDICQRGTSLTIQCQVDSQVTMMFWYRQQPGQSLTLIATANQGSEATYESGFVIDKFPISRPNLTFSTLTVSNMSPEDSSIYLCSALDRGGNTEAFFGQGTRLTVV.